This T cell receptor beta chain was sequenced for a study of T cell repertoires in cytomegalovirus infection. Findings of the study overall: Identification of carriers of CMV plus the relevant HLA was performed using cumulative public TCR beta family frequency.

TCRdb redid the calling of the reads with MiXCR, one entry per CDR3 protein. The table includes approximately 990,000 distinct CDR3 sequences, around 30% detected once. This clonotype was counted a few times. Its antigen is not identified. CDR1 and CDR2 from the germline V gene are MNHEY and SVGAGI. The V and J ends lost 7 bases and 1 base respectively, with 10 bases between them. The CDR3 covers 13 residues. V and J are TRBV6-5 and TRBJ1-1; tentative D call: TRBD1 (5 bases). This TCR came from a human donor in good health (CMV status not recorded). Some clones in this sample may be carry-over from other donors' samples. The material was cultured CD8+ T cells from PBMCs, obtained from culture after CMV antigen stimulation. The chain's CDR3 is CASTYGGNTEAFF. CDR3 nucleotides: TGTGCCAGCACCTACGGGGGGAACACTGAAGCTTTCTTT.